This record concerns one T cell receptor beta chain sequence. Its antigen remains unidentified. These data originate in a study of shared clonotypes between healthy human individuals. Germline-derived CDR1 and CDR2 are ENHRY and SYGVKD. The V and J ends lost 10 bases and 3 bases, in that order; junction bases with no gene match: 6. The CDR3 is 13 residues long. Libraries were prepared by immunoSEQ multiplex PCR; TCRdb keeps only in-frame clonotypes and omits some of them. The table has about 2.4 million clones, around 90% seen once. Findings and caveats of the study: Generally, estimated richness proved larger in naive subsets than it did in memory subsets. Naive CD4 clonotypes overlapped across several donors at around 4.8%.

This chain uses TRBV10-3 with TRBJ1-1, with TRBD1 matching 9 bases. Sequenced material: naive CD4+ T cells sorted from blood. Subset indicated: CD45RA+ positively selected. The receptor was isolated from a man aged 18 to 29 in good health. The CDR3 region is CATRQGGDTEAFF. The CDR3 DNA sequence: TGTGCCACCAGACAGGGGGGAGACACTGAAGCTTTCTTT.